Listed here are 23 T cell receptor beta chains from one sample, sequenced in a study of blood T cell repertoires in COVID-19. TCRdb's copy holds only in-frame clones and misses some; the assay was immunoSEQ multiplex PCR. This table has more than 250,000 clones, over 75% appearing once. The sequencing input was PBMCs or T cells enriched from blood (not recorded which). The receptors were sampled from a young woman who had recovered from COVID-19.

The V call is TRBV28, the J call TRBJ2-7; 7 bases are shared with TRBD1. Germline assignment: CDR1 MDHEN and CDR2 SYDVKM. This CDR3 is 14 amino acids long. V shed 7 bases, J shed 3 bases, and the junction held 9 bases outside the gene matches. CDR3 nucleotide sequence: TGTGCCAGCAAAGAAACAGGGGAAGTCTACGAGCAGTACTTC. Protein sequence: CASKETGEVYEQYF.

The chain uses TRBV19 and TRBJ2-1; D may be TRBD2 (6 bases). Germline assignment: CDR1 LNHDA and CDR2 SQIVND (reference sequence). There are 13 residues in the CDR3. Trimming took 4 bases from V and 9 from J, leaving 13 bases between them. For the CDR3, the DNA is TGTGCCAGTAGTACCGCCTGGGGACTTGAGCAGTTCTTC. This translates into CASSTAWGLEQFF.

The V call is TRBV10-1, the J call TRBJ2-3, with TRBD2 matching over 14 bases. CDR3 length: 19 residues. The V gene's germline CDR1 is WNHNN and CDR2 SYGVQD (reference sequence). After removal of 0 bases from V and 2 bases from J, the junction contained 7 bases not matched to a gene. The CDR3 sequence is CASSESGTSGGELTDTQYF. In nucleotides, the CDR3 is TGCGCCAGCAGTGAGTCGGGGACTAGCGGGGGCGAGCTCACAGATACGCAGTATTTT.

V usage is TRBV19 and J usage is TRBJ1-5; weak D call: TRBD1 (6 bases). The germline gives CDR1 LNHDA, CDR2 SQIVND (reference sequence). Between the trimmed V and J ends, which lost 5 bases and 6 bases, there was a span of 17 bases. The CDR3 contains 15 residues. In DNA form, the CDR3 reads TGTGCCAGTAGTCCCGAAGGACAGTCGGGTCAGCCCCAGCATTTT. Translating it yields CASSPEGQSGQPQHF.

The V gene is TRBV9, the J gene TRBJ2-7; 7 bases fit TRBD2. The CDR3 totals 16 residues. Germline-derived CDR1 and CDR2 are SGDLS and YYNGEE. V was clipped by 0 bases and J by 2 bases; unmatched bases: 8. The CDR3 bases are TGTGCCAGCAGCGTAGACGAGGGAGGGCCCCCCTACGAGCAGTACTTC. This sequence encodes CASSVDEGGPPYEQYF.

This chain joins TRBV7-9 and TRBJ2-7; 10 nucleotides agree with TRBD1. Germline trimming cut 8 bases from V and 5 bases from J; bases unmatched to any gene: 6. This CDR3 comprises 13 residues. CDR1 and CDR2 (germline): SEHNR, FQNEAQ (reference sequence). The CDR3 region is CASGPTGGHEQYF. As DNA, the CDR3 is TGTGCCAGCGGACCGACAGGGGGCCACGAGCAGTACTTC. The full variable domain, its missing parts supplied by reference TRBV7-9 and TRBJ2-7, is DTGVSQNPRHKITKRGQNVTFRCDPISEHNRLYWYRQTLGQGPEFLTYFQNEAQLEKSRLLSDRFSAERPKGSFSTLEIQRTEQGDSAMYLCASGPTGGHEQYFGPGTRLTVT.

The rearrangement links TRBV5-6 to TRBJ1-2, with D possibly being TRBD1 (6 bases). Trimming removed 3 bases from V and 8 bases from J, with 20 bases in between. The germline gives CDR1 SGHDT, CDR2 YYEEEE. CDR3 length equals 15 residues. CDR3 loop: CASSSFRTASEGYTF. CDR3 nucleotide sequence: TGTGCCAGCAGCTCTTTTCGGACAGCCTCGGAGGGCTACACCTTC.

The chain links TRBV7-2 to TRBJ1-1, with 8 nucleotides matching TRBD1. Germline V gene sequence: CDR1 SGHTA, CDR2 FQGNSA. There are 15 residues in the CDR3. With 4 bases clipped from V and 3 bases from J, the junction kept 7 bases outside the gene matches. The CDR3 DNA sequence: TGTGCCAGCAGCTGGGACAGGATCTCCTACACTGAAGCTTTCTTT. Translating gives CASSWDRISYTEAFF.

The chain couples TRBV10-3 to TRBJ1-4; no definite D call. The V and J ends lost 2 bases and 7 bases respectively, with 14 bases between them. Germline V gives CDR1 ENHRY, CDR2 SYGVKD. This CDR3 comprises 15 residues. The CDR3 reads CAISEKSGEGEKLFF. Written as DNA, the CDR3 is TGTGCCATCAGTGAGAAAAGCGGCGAGGGTGAAAAACTGTTTTTT.

The chain couples TRBV27 to TRBJ1-5; 7 nucleotides agree with TRBD1. The CDR3 consists of 14 residues. Germline V lookup: CDR1 MNHEY, CDR2 SMNVEV (reference sequence). V was clipped by 5 bases and J by 6 bases; unmatched bases: 7. The CDR3 sequence: CASSPRQGPQPQHF. CDR3 in DNA: TGTGCCAGCAGTCCACGACAGGGACCTCAGCCCCAGCATTTT.

V is TRBV2 and J is TRBJ2-2; possibly TRBD2 for D (5 bases). The CDR3 spans 16 residues. Germline loops: CDR1 SNHLY, CDR2 FYNNEI. V dropped 10 bases and J dropped 1 base, with 19 bases sitting between them. DNA of the CDR3: TGTGCCACCCGCCAAACCCTCCGGGAGAACACCGGGGAGCTGTTTTTT. Its protein is CATRQTLRENTGELFF.

The chain has TRBV12-3 or TRBV12-4 and TRBJ2-4; a possible D gene is TRBD1 (5 bases). There are 13 residues in the CDR3. V lost 7 bases and J 7 bases, leaving 14 bases between the germline ends. CDR3 coding DNA: TGTGCCAGCACTCAGGGTGGAATGAACATTCAGTACTTC. Translation: CASTQGGMNIQYF.

The CDR3 sequence: CASSGQGKRSNQPQHF. The DNA for the CDR3 is TGTGCCAGCAGTGGTCAGGGTAAGAGGAGCAATCAGCCCCAGCATTTT. The rearrangement uses TRBV2 and TRBJ1-5; D perhaps matches TRBD1 (5 bases). The ends were cut back, 4 bases at V and 1 base at J, with 14 bases in the middle. CDR3 size: 16 residues. CDR1 is SNHLY and CDR2 is FYNNEI in the germline V gene.

The J gene is TRBJ1-1, the V gene TRBV4-1; D might be TRBD1 (6 bases). The CDR3 spans 12 residues. CDR1 and CDR2 from the germline V gene are MGHRA and YSYEKL. V shed 3 bases and J shed 6 bases, with 8 bases lying between them. CDR3 in DNA: TGCGCCAGCAGCCAGACAGGTTCTGAAGCTTTCTTT. As protein: CASSQTGSEAFF.

This chain links TRBV6-4 with TRBJ1-2; D perhaps matches TRBD1 (5 bases). CDR1 is MRHNA, CDR2 SNTAGT, per germline. The CDR3 has 14 residues. V lost 4 bases, J lost 0 bases, and 9 bases lay in between. The CDR3 sequence: CASSAGGTNYGYTF. The CDR3 DNA sequence: TGTGCCAGCAGTGCTGGGGGGACTAACTATGGCTACACCTTC.

The chain's CDR3 is CASSTPTENTEAFF. CDR3 DNA: TGTGCCAGCAGCACCCCGACAGAGAACACTGAAGCTTTCTTT. This chain joins TRBV7-3 and TRBJ1-1; D might be TRBD1 (5 bases). Germline V gene sequence: CDR1 SGHTA, CDR2 FQGTGA. Trimming stripped 5 bases from V and 1 base from J, with 11 bases between. The length of the CDR3 is 14 residues.

This sequence joins TRBV7-9 and TRBJ1-2; possibly TRBD1 for D (5 bases). Trimming stripped 5 bases from V and 4 bases from J, with 17 bases between. Germline CDR1 SEHNR, CDR2 FQNEAQ (reference sequence). This CDR3 region has 15 residues. The CDR3 bases are TGTGCCAGCAGCCCCGGGGGGTGGCCAATCTATGGCTACACCTTC. It specifies CASSPGGWPIYGYTF.

CDR3 coding DNA: TGTGCCAGCTCACCGGAGTTGAACACTGAAGCTTTCTTT. Residues: CASSPELNTEAFF. The chain recombines TRBV18 with TRBJ1-1; D remains ambiguous. Germline CDR1 is KGHSH and CDR2 is LQKENI. The V end lost 3 bases, the J end lost 0 bases, and 5 bases lay between the germline ends. The CDR3 contains 13 residues.

CDR3 protein: CASSRGDTEAFF. In nucleotides, the CDR3 is TGTGCCAGCAGCCGAGGAGACACTGAAGCTTTCTTT. V and J are TRBV28 and TRBJ1-1; D call uncertain. The germline V gene encodes CDR1 MDHEN and CDR2 SYDVKM. The CDR3 is made up of 12 amino acids. V shed 6 bases and J shed 3 bases, with 8 bases lying between them.

V usage is TRBV4-1 and J usage is TRBJ2-1; 9 bases match TRBD2. Germline CDR1 is MGHRA and CDR2 is YSYEKL. This CDR3 spans 16 amino acids. Trimming at V came to 5 bases and at J to 0 bases, leaving 5 bases not matched to a gene. CDR3 loop: CASSELAGSSYNEQFF. In DNA, the CDR3 is TGCGCCAGCAGCGAGCTAGCGGGGAGCTCCTACAATGAGCAGTTCTTC.

The chain has TRBV3-1 (or the pseudogene TRBV3-2) and TRBJ1-2; no definite D call. CDR3 length: 11 amino acids. Deletions cut 1 base from V and 14 bases from J, with 11 bases between. Germline V CDR1 and CDR2: LGHDT, YNNKEL (reference sequence). The CDR3 DNA is TGTGCCAGCAGCCAAGGGCACTCTAGGACCTTC. Protein product: CASSQGHSRTF.

This clone was detected only a few times. This rearrangement joins TRBV28 to TRBJ2-7; possible D gene TRBD2, 7 bases. Germline values: CDR1 MDHEN, CDR2 SYDVKM. V lost 3 bases to trimming and J lost 2 bases, with 11 bases between them. This CDR3 has 14 residues. The CDR3 coding sequence is TGTGCCAGCAGTTTCCCGGGGGGCCCCTACGAGCAGTACTTC. This translates into CASSFPGGPYEQYF.

The chain uses TRBV20-1 and TRBJ1-2, with 9 nucleotides matching TRBD1. From germline, CDR1 is DFQATT and CDR2 SNEGSKA (reference sequence). Trimming took 3 bases from V and 6 from J; bases not matched to a gene: 17. CDR3 length: 17 residues. Written as DNA, the CDR3 is TGCAGTGCTAGTCAGCCCTACCGGGACAGGGCGTCTAATGGCTACACCTTC. Residues: CSASQPYRDRASNGYTF.